This T cell receptor (beta chain) was sequenced for a study of Ad26.COV2.S vaccination and SARS-CoV-2 variants. With regard to this clone: Its antigen is not known.

Study-wide results and caveats: TCR breadth and depth estimates may have understated total T cell responses. The breadth of spike-specific CD8+ and CD4+ T cell responses after vaccination was reportedly substantial.

The CDR3 runs 12 residues. The germline gives CDR1 PRHDT, CDR2 FYEKMQ (reference sequence). Trimming took off 7 bases at V and 5 bases at J, with 12 bases between the two ends. Profiled with immunoSEQ multiplex PCR; TCRdb holds only in-frame clones, not every one. This table holds under 150,000 clones, 75% to 90% found once. V and J are TRBV13 and TRBJ2-7, with TRBD2 as a possible D gene (6 bases). The sequence derives from a human donor who had recovered from COVID-19. The material sequenced was peripheral blood, taken after recovery from COVID-19. The CDR3 nucleotides read TGTGCCAGCACCCGCGGGGCCCACGAGCAGTACTTC. Protein sequence: CASTRGAHEQYF.